A selection of T cell receptor beta chains follows, all from one sample in a study of cytomegalovirus exposure and HLA in healthy donors. The method was immunoSEQ multiplex PCR; TCRdb's version includes in-frame clones alone and lacks a portion of them. The sample has about 120,000 clones; approximately 79% are singletons. Input material: PBMCs. Source of these receptors: a man aged 30 to 39 in good health and CMV-seronegative. CDR3s include the opening cysteine and the closing phenylalanine or tryptophan. The order of the fields is V gene, clone size, J gene, D gene, CDR3 protein, CDR3 DNA. The D gene is left open where the match is weak. Size is stated for part of the rows, as once, few or many counts, or as a class when the clone is expanded.

>TRBV6-5|.|TRBJ1-2|.
CASRRRQADSYGYTF
TGTGCCAGCAGACGACGACAGGCGGATAGCTATGGCTACACCTTC
>TRBV27|.|TRBJ2-1|TRBD2
CASAGLAASRDEQFF
TGTGCCAGCGCCGGACTAGCCGCGTCTAGGGATGAGCAGTTCTTC
>TRBV21-1|.|TRBJ2-5|.
CASSKSVDRDQETQYF
TGTGCCAGCAGCAAATCAGTGGACAGGGATCAAGAGACCCAGTACTTC
>TRBV4-3|.|TRBJ1-4|.
CASSQGPLGGNEKLFF
TGCGCCAGCAGCCAAGGTCCATTAGGCGGTAATGAAAAACTGTTTTTT
>TRBV29-1|.|TRBJ2-1|TRBD1
CSVEVQGIYNEQFF
TGCAGCGTTGAAGTACAGGGGATTTACAATGAGCAGTTCTTC
>TRBV6-6|once|TRBJ2-1|.
CAILPVNEQFF
TGTGCCATCCTACCCGTGAATGAGCAGTTCTTC
>TRBV6-5|.|TRBJ2-7|TRBD2
CASSSGLLGYEQYF
TGTGCCAGCAGTTCGGGACTACTGGGCTACGAGCAGTACTTC
>TRBV7-9|.|TRBJ1-1|TRBD1
CSSSLVLRTGGPEAFF
TGTTCCAGCAGCTTAGTTCTGAGGACAGGGGGCCCTGAAGCTTTCTTT
>TRBV27|.|TRBJ2-2|TRBD2
CASSPGTSGGAVLSSGELFF
TGTGCCAGCAGTCCCGGGACTAGCGGGGGGGCAGTCCTTTCTTCCGGGGAGCTGTTTTTT
>TRBV7-9|.|TRBJ2-7|TRBD1
CASSLGQGSCEQYF
TGTGCCAGCAGCCTCGGACAGGGGTCCTGCGAGCAGTACTTC
>TRBV7-9|.|TRBJ2-7|.
CASSLRGLPYEQYF
TGTGCCAGCAGCTTGCGGGGTCTACCCTACGAGCAGTACTTC
>TRBV2|.|TRBJ2-7|TRBD2
CASSGRDYTYEQYF
TGTGCCAGCAGTGGACGGGACTATACCTACGAGCAGTACTTC
>TRBV27|.|TRBJ1-1|TRBD1
CASTPGQSYINTEAFF
TGTGCCAGCACCCCGGGACAGTCCTACATTAACACTGAAGCTTTCTTT
>TRBV30|.|TRBJ1-4|.
CAWSKLGTRNEKLFF
TGTGCCTGGAGTAAGTTAGGGACACGGAATGAAAAACTGTTTTTT
>TRBV11-2|.|TRBJ2-1|TRBD2
CASRTIAGGNYNEQFF
TGTGCCAGCAGAACTATAGCGGGGGGAAACTACAATGAGCAGTTCTTC
>TRBV28|few|TRBJ2-5|.
CASSLGVQGSEQYF
TGTGCCAGCAGTTTAGGGGTCCAGGGGTCGGAGCAGTACTTC
>TRBV6-1|.|TRBJ1-6|.
CASGWGRNSPLHF
TGTGCCAGCGGTTGGGGGAGGAATTCACCCCTCCACTTT
>TRBV5-6|few|TRBJ1-1|.
CASSLGGANTEAFF
TGTGCCAGCAGCTTGGGAGGTGCGAACACTGAAGCTTTCTTT
>TRBV28|.|TRBJ1-5|.
CASHRQFRSQPQHF
TGTGCCAGCCACAGACAGTTTCGAAGTCAGCCCCAGCATTTT
>TRBV2|.|TRBJ1-1|.
CASSEQRRIQNESF
TGTGCCAGCAGTGAGCAGCGGCGAATCCAGAACGAATCCTTT
>TRBV7-9|.|TRBJ2-2|.
CSSSFIAGELFF
TGTTCCAGCAGCTTCATAGCCGGGGAGCTGTTTTTT
>TRBV5-4|.|TRBJ2-6|TRBD1
CASRPTGPGANVLTF
TGTGCCAGCAGGCCGACAGGGCCTGGGGCCAACGTCCTGACTTTC
>TRBV28|.|TRBJ2-1|.
CASNQLGTGTPTDNEQFF
TGTGCCAGCAACCAATTGGGAACCGGGACACCGACTGACAATGAGCAGTTCTTC
>TRBV4-3|.|TRBJ1-4|.
CASSQEYRGEGTNEKLFF
TGCGCCAGCAGCCAAGAATACCGAGGAGAGGGCACTAATGAAAAACTGTTTTTT
>TRBV7-2|.|TRBJ2-7|TRBD1
CASSTRQGNFYEQYF
TGTGCCAGCAGCACCCGACAGGGTAATTTCTACGAGCAGTACTTC
>TRBV7-9|.|TRBJ2-5|.
CASSPPLETQYF
TGTGCCAGCAGCCCCCCACTAGAGACCCAGTACTTC
>TRBV5-1|.|TRBJ2-3|.
CASSYTPDTQYF
TGCGCCAGCAGCTATACTCCAGATACGCAGTATTTT
>TRBV6-5|.|TRBJ1-5|.
CASSLTAYSNQPQHF
TGTGCCAGCAGTTTGACAGCATATAGCAATCAGCCCCAGCATTTT
>TRBV19|.|TRBJ1-1|.
CASSWLNTEAFF
TGTGCCAGTAGCTGGCTTAACACTGAAGCTTTCTTT
>TRBV5-1|.|TRBJ2-3|TRBD2
CASSPVAGEYTDTQYF
TGCGCCAGCAGCCCCGTTGCGGGGGAGTACACAGATACGCAGTATTTT
>TRBV2|.|TRBJ2-7|TRBD1
CASTVYGQGSEQYF
TGTGCCAGCACTGTATACGGACAGGGCAGCGAGCAGTACTTC
>TRBV10-3|.|TRBJ2-7|TRBD1
CAIRAGTGASYEQYF
TGTGCCATCAGAGCCGGGACAGGGGCTTCCTACGAGCAGTACTTC
>TRBV28|.|TRBJ2-7|TRBD2
CASSLRASGNYEQYF
TGTGCCAGCAGTTTAAGGGCTAGCGGAAACTACGAGCAGTACTTC
>TRBV6-5|.|TRBJ1-2|.
CASRAGTNYGYTF
TGTGCCAGCAGAGCCGGGACAAACTATGGCTACACCTTC
>TRBV4-1|.|TRBJ1-1|TRBD1
CASSQGTGGSQAFF
TGCGCCAGCAGCCAAGGGACAGGGGGTTCTCAAGCTTTCTTT
>TRBV7-3|.|TRBJ2-3|TRBD2
CASSLGGGAGDGDTQYF
TGTGCCAGCAGCTTGGGAGGAGGGGCGGGGGATGGAGATACGCAGTATTTT
>TRBV5-1|.|TRBJ1-1|TRBD1
CASSTGQGSGAFF
TGCGCCAGCAGCACCGGACAGGGTTCGGGAGCTTTCTTT
>TRBV4-3|.|TRBJ2-7|.
CASSQDERGYEQYF
TGCGCCAGCAGCCAAGATGAAAGGGGCTACGAGCAGTACTTC
>TRBV7-2|.|TRBJ1-1|.
CASSPITSVTEAFF
TGTGCCAGCAGCCCGATAACTTCCGTGACTGAAGCTTTCTTT
>TRBV19|.|TRBJ1-6|TRBD1
CASSLGQGVSNSPLHF
TGTGCCAGTAGTTTGGGCCAGGGGGTATCGAATTCACCCCTCCACTTT
>TRBV12-5|.|TRBJ2-3|.
CASGHDWYGGTQYF
TGTGCTAGTGGCCATGACTGGTACGGCGGTACGCAGTATTTT
>TRBV5-4|.|TRBJ2-4|.
CASNVGGFENIQYF
TGTGCCAGCAACGTAGGGGGTTTCGAAAACATTCAGTACTTC
>TRBV15|few|TRBJ2-2|.
CATSRQGSNTGELFF
TGTGCCACCAGCAGGCAGGGGTCTAACACCGGGGAGCTGTTTTTT
>TRBV18|.|TRBJ1-5|.
CASSPSREDQPQHF
TGTGCCAGCTCCCCAAGCAGGGAGGATCAGCCCCAGCATTTT
>TRBV23-1|.|TRBJ2-2|.
CASSQGGPRELFF
TGCGCCAGCAGTCAAGGAGGGCCAAGGGAGCTGTTTTTT
>TRBV5-1|.|TRBJ1-5|.
CASSWEGGFGQPQHF
TGCGCCAGCAGCTGGGAGGGGGGGTTCGGTCAGCCCCAGCATTTT
>TRBV19|.|TRBJ2-7|.
CASSMGPVFYEQYF
TGTGCCAGTAGTATGGGGCCAGTATTCTACGAGCAGTACTTC
>TRBV27|.|TRBJ1-4|.
CASSSPRTNEKLFF
TGTGCCAGCAGTTCGCCTAGAACTAATGAAAAACTGTTTTTT
>TRBV27|.|TRBJ2-7|.
CASSLVGGYEQYF
TGTGCCAGCAGTCTCGTCGGAGGCTACGAGCAGTACTTC
>TRBV30|.|TRBJ1-1|.
CAWSVMGGTEAFF
TGTGCCTGGAGTGTAATGGGGGGCACTGAAGCTTTCTTT
>TRBV27|.|TRBJ2-1|.
CASLTGLPGYNEQFF
TGTGCCAGTCTTACTGGACTCCCAGGCTACAATGAGCAGTTCTTC
>TRBV7-2|.|TRBJ1-2|TRBD1
CASSFGGQGLNYGYTF
TGTGCCAGCAGCTTCGGGGGACAGGGGCTTAACTATGGCTACACCTTC
>TRBV4-1|.|TRBJ2-7|.
CASSQELAYEQYF
TGCGCCAGCAGCCAAGAATTAGCCTACGAGCAGTACTTC
>TRBV11-2|.|TRBJ1-6|.
CASTQGGSPLHF
TGTGCCAGCACACAGGGTGGCTCACCCCTCCACTTT
>TRBV5-1|.|TRBJ2-5|TRBD1
CASSLESVRQGARETQYF
TGCGCCAGCAGCTTGGAGTCTGTTCGGCAGGGGGCACGAGAGACCCAGTACTTC